This entry is about one T cell receptor (beta chain). Its antigen remains unknown. The data are from a study of T cell clonotyping in hematopoietic cell transplantation. Study-level points and caveats: After transplant, recipient diversity fell while pathologically expanded clonotypes grew through day 180. At the given depth, recipient repertoires were over 97% de novo clonotypes.

The V and J ends lost 5 bases and 1 base, in that order; junction bases with no gene match: 13. CDR1 is MNHEY, CDR2 SMNVEV, per germline (reference sequence). This CDR3 is 19 amino acids long. Time point of the sample: recipient sample about 28 days before transplant, after cytoreduction. Recipients were bled about 28 days pretransplant and at posttransplant days 30, 100, 180. Repertoires were generated with immunoSEQ multiplex PCR, while TCRdb's copy carries only in-frame clones and drops some. The sample comprises about 21,000 clones, under 90% of which are singletons, and approximately 4% rests with the top ten.

The clonotype comes from a young man with biphenotypic leukemia. Some clones in this sample may be carry-over from other donors' samples. The specimen was peripheral blood mononuclear cells, collected before stem cell transplant. The chain joins TRBV27 to TRBJ2-5, with 13 bases that match TRBD2. CDR3: CASSLQALAGGLGQETQYF. CDR3 nucleotides: TGTGCCAGCAGTCTACAGGCACTAGCGGGGGGGCTTGGCCAAGAGACCCAGTACTTC.